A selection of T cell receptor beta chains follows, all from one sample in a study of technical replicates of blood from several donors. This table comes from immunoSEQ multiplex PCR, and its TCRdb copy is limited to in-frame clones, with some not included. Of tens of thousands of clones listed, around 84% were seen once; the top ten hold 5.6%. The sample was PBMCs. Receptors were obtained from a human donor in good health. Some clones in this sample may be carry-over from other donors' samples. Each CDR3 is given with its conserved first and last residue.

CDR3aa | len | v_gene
CASSIQGSYGYTF | 13 | TRBV28
CASSQGSVVSADTQYF | 16 | TRBV14
CASSPDRGSLRKDTQYF | 17 | TRBV25-1
CASSPTSGGARDTQYF | 16 | TRBV7-9
CASSSAAGGRSGSPLHF | 17 | TRBV5-6
CASSQDHRSGIWTGELFF | 18 | TRBV4-3
CASSPKMANRNTIYF | 15 | TRBV18
CASANRLSETQYF | 13 | TRBV12-5
CASSPGQGSYGYTF | 14 | TRBV11-2
CASSWRRDTYGYTF | 14 | TRBV5-1
CASSRAGQSAFF | 12 | TRBV7-2
CASSFGGTGANVLTF | 15 | TRBV7-2
CASSRKTSGYEQYF | 14 | TRBV19
CATSRGYEQTGELFF | 15 | TRBV15
CASSLASGNTQYF | 13 | TRBV7-9
CASSYRGKDTEAFF | 14 | TRBV6-5
CAWRGKGVYEQYF | 13 | TRBV30
CASSLREADTQYF | 13 | TRBV10-1
CASSISGGYQPQHF | 14 | TRBV19
CASSVGGLAGGEQFF | 15 | TRBV9
CASSKFPGTDNQPQHF | 16 | TRBV6-6
CASGTGFGELFF | 12 | TRBV5-1
CASSFRDRGYTF | 12 | TRBV5-5
CASSISTSGVFNEQFF | 16 | TRBV11-1
CASSRSGAYEQYF | 13 | TRBV7-3
CASSDRGSNQPQHF | 14 | TRBV18
CASSFRTGPGEQYF | 14 | TRBV5-1
CASKNPGLAVNEQFF | 15 | TRBV5-4
CASSDGGIIGNEQYF | 15 | TRBV19
CASSFHLAGLSYEQYF | 16 | TRBV28
CASSRETGLETQYF | 14 | TRBV6-5
CASSEERGLEQYF | 13 | TRBV2
CSVVVPSGITDTQYF | 15 | TRBV29-1
CSVGGGAGAGEQYF | 14 | TRBV29-1
CASSSLWGQAWYNEQFF | 17 | TRBV5-8
CASRGQVYTEAFF | 13 | TRBV6-1
CASSLTPGSGANVLTF | 16 | TRBV7-3